This T cell receptor (beta chain) is from a study of human T cells and chemical hapten exposure. This clonotype has a count of ten or more. Stated time point: patch test 1, 2 weeks after DPC sensitization. This sample's treatment: therapeutic diphenylcyclopropenone sensitization with weekly scalp DPC. TCRdb passed the RACE reads through MiXCR, listing each CDR3 protein once. The repertoire holds tens of thousands of distinct CDR3 sequences, with around 11% as singletons. The V gene lost 3 bases and the J gene lost 4 bases, with 18 bases spanning the gap. There are 16 residues in the CDR3. Germline V gives CDR1 KGHSH, CDR2 LQKENI.

The starting material was whole blood, obtained in connection with sensitization to the hapten diphenylcyclopropenone (DPC). J is TRBJ2-5 and V is TRBV18, with D tentatively TRBD2 (6 bases). This sequence originates from a woman between 45 and 65 years old with alopecia areata. Some clones in this sample may be carry-over from other donors' samples. The CDR3 protein is CASSPLADSNRETQYF. CDR3 coding DNA: TGTGCCAGCTCACCCTTAGCGGATTCGAATAGAGAGACCCAGTACTTC.